The next 16 T cell receptor beta chains were all read from a single sample in a study of blood T cell repertoires in COVID-19. Assay: immunoSEQ multiplex PCR; the TCRdb copy retains only in-frame clones and omits some. The sample shows tens of thousands of clones, approximately 78% of them seen only once. Sequenced input: peripheral blood. The receptors shown here come from a human donor with acute or convalescent COVID-19. The donor label of this sample is uncertain.

This clone was observed once. The chain recombines TRBV9 with TRBJ2-3; D uncertain. Between the trimmed V and J ends, which lost 0 bases and 0 bases, there was a span of 8 bases. This CDR3 has 15 amino acids. Germline CDR1 reads SGDLS; CDR2 reads YYNGEE. CDR3 bases: TGTGCCAGCAGCGTAGGCCCAGCGAGCACAGATACGCAGTATTTT. Its protein product is CASSVGPASTDTQYF.

The chain is built from TRBV27 and TRBJ2-7; TRBD2 matches 7 bases. J was trimmed by 0 bases and V by 8 bases; bases with no gene match: 4. Germline V gives CDR1 MNHEY, CDR2 SMNVEV (reference sequence). The CDR3 extends over 13 amino acids. CDR3 DNA: TGTGCCAGCCGAAGCGGGGACTCCTACGAGCAGTACTTC. Translating gives CASRSGDSYEQYF.

The V and J genes are TRBV5-1 and TRBJ1-4; 7 bases are a match to TRBD1. Germline V gene sequence: CDR1 SGHRS, CDR2 YFSETQ. Trimming cost V 3 bases and J 4 bases; bases outside gene matches: 12. The CDR3 extends over 17 amino acids. CDR3 nucleotides: TGCGCCAGCAGCTGGGGCCCACAGGGGATCAATAATGAAAAACTGTTTTTT. It yields the protein CASSWGPQGINNEKLFF.

J is TRBJ1-2 and V is TRBV6-2 or TRBV6-3; D remains ambiguous. The CDR3 runs to 15 residues. Trimming removed 7 bases from V and 3 bases from J, with 18 bases in between. Germline loops: CDR1 MNHEY, CDR2 SVGEGT. CDR3 amino acids: CASNPASVSDYGYTF. The CDR3 DNA reads as TGTGCCAGCAACCCCGCGAGCGTATCTGACTATGGCTACACCTTC.

The chain joins TRBV12-3 or TRBV12-4 to TRBJ1-2, with TRBD1 matching over 8 bases. J gave up 5 bases and V 6 bases, and 5 bases lay outside the gene matches. The CDR3 is 13 residues long. CDR3 in amino acids: CASRTGVGYGYTF. The CDR3 DNA is TGTGCCAGCAGGACAGGGGTTGGGTATGGCTACACCTTC.

The rearrangement joins TRBV7-9 to TRBJ2-7; 7 nucleotides match TRBD2. J lost 6 bases, V lost 3 bases, and 8 bases had no gene match. CDR1 is SEHNR and CDR2 is FQNEAQ in the germline V gene (reference sequence). The CDR3 loop spans 14 amino acids. The CDR3 region has the DNA TGTGCCAGCAGCTTGGCGGCGGGAGTCCCCGAGCAGTACTTC. Encoded protein: CASSLAAGVPEQYF.

This chain uses TRBV6-2 or TRBV6-3 with TRBJ2-6; the D gene is possibly TRBD1 (6 bases). CDR3 length: 16 amino acids. The V end was cut by 6 bases, the J end by 1 base, with 13 bases between. Germline-derived CDR1 and CDR2 are MNHEY and SVGEGT. The CDR3 region has the DNA TGTGCCAGCAGCACAGACAGGAATTCTGGGGCCAACGTCCTGACTTTC. This gives the protein CASSTDRNSGANVLTF.

This rearrangement joins TRBV12-2 to TRBJ2-1; the table's D call of TRBD2 was not tested on the DNA. TRBV12-2 is reported as a pseudogene. The CDR3 loop spans 17 amino acids. DNA for the CDR3: TGTGCAAGTCGCTCCCACCACGCCGCGGGGGCCGGGGATGAGCAGTTCTTC. This encodes CASRSHHAAGAGDEQFF.

The chain employs TRBV2 and TRBJ1-1; no definite D call. The CDR3 spans 14 residues. Germline values: CDR1 SNHLY, CDR2 FYNNEI. Trimming stripped 10 bases from V and 4 bases from J, with 19 bases between. CDR3 in DNA: TGTGCCACCCAGCCCCAGGTTGGGAGCACTGAAGCTTTCTTT. Encoded protein: CATQPQVGSTEAFF.

This chain links TRBV3-1 (or the pseudogene TRBV3-2) with TRBJ2-5, with D maybe TRBD2 (6 bases). Germline CDR1 and CDR2: LGHDT and YNNKEL (reference sequence). V was cut by 4 bases and J by 2 bases, with 20 bases left in between. The CDR3 is made up of 17 amino acids. CDR3 coding DNA: TGTGCCAGCAGCCCCCCACCGCGGGTAGCGGCACAAGAGACCCAGTACTTC. Its translation is CASSPPPRVAAQETQYF.

V gene TRBV5-4 combines with J gene TRBJ2-1; 8 bases agree with TRBD2. J was trimmed by 0 bases and V by 3 bases; bases with no gene match: 2. The CDR3 covers 15 residues. Germline-derived CDR1 and CDR2 are SGHNT and YYREEE (reference sequence). CDR3 sequence: CASSSSGSSYNEQFF. As DNA, the CDR3 is TGTGCCAGCAGCTCAAGCGGGAGCTCCTACAATGAGCAGTTCTTC.

The chain combines TRBV19 with TRBJ1-1, with 7 bases matching TRBD1. The CDR3 runs to 13 residues. The germline gives CDR1 LNHDA, CDR2 SQIVND (reference sequence). J gave up 0 bases and V 10 bases, and 5 bases lay outside the gene matches. The chain's CDR3 is CATGDRLNTEAFF. Here the CDR3 DNA reads TGTGCCACGGGGGACAGACTGAACACTGAAGCTTTCTTT.

The genes are TRBV11-2 and TRBJ1-1; TRBD1 matches 7 bases. After removal of 0 bases from V and 5 bases from J, the junction contained 9 bases not matched to a gene. Germline V CDR1 and CDR2: SGHAT, FQNNGV. The CDR3 has 16 residues. The CDR3, as DNA: TGTGCCAGCAGCTTAGATGCCGGGACAGAGAGGACTGAAGCTTTCTTT. Amino acids: CASSLDAGTERTEAFF.

This clone was observed once. The chain has TRBV7-2 and TRBJ2-4; 12 positions agree with TRBD2. The junction had 4 bases not matched to a gene; V was cut back by 6 bases and J by 1 base. Germline CDR1 and CDR2: SGHTA and FQGNSA. This CDR3 is built from 16 residues. The CDR3 reads CASSPSGREAKNIQYF. In DNA form, the CDR3 reads TGTGCCAGCAGTCCTAGCGGGAGGGAGGCCAAAAACATTCAGTACTTC.

The chain carries TRBV30 and TRBJ1-2; D uncertain. The germline V gene encodes CDR1 GTSNPN and CDR2 SVGIG (reference sequence). V lost 1 base and J lost 1, with 10 bases in between. The CDR3 length is 14 residues. Written as DNA, the CDR3 is TGTGCCTGGAGTGCTTCCGCGAATAACTATGGCTACACCTTC. As protein: CAWSASANNYGYTF.

V usage is TRBV30 and J usage is TRBJ2-1; 7 nucleotides line up with TRBD1. The germline CDR1 and CDR2 sequences are GTSNPN and SVGIG (reference sequence). The CDR3 loop spans 15 amino acids. The trim removed 2 bases at V and 5 bases at J, leaving 9 bases unmatched. DNA for the CDR3: TGTGCCTGGAGTACCCCCGGCGACAGGGACAATGAGCAGTTCTTC. It is translated as CAWSTPGDRDNEQFF.